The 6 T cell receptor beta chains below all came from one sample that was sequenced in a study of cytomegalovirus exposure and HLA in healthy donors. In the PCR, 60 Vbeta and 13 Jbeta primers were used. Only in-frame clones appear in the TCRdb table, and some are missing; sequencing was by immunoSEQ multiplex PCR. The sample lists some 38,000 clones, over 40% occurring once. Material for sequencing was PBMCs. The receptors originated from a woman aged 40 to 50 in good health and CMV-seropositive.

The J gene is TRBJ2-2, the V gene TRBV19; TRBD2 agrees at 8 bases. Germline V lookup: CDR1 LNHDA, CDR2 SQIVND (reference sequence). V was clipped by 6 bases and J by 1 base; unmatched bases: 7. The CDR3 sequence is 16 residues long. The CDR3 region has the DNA TGTGCCAGTAGCCCCCCCGGGACTAGGAACACCGGGGAGCTGTTTTTT. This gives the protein CASSPPGTRNTGELFF.

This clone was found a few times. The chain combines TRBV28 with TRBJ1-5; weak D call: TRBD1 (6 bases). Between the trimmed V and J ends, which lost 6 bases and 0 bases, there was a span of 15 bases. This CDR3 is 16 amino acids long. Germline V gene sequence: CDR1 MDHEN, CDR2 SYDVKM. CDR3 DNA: TGTGCCAGCAGGAAGACAGGAGAACATAGCAATCAGCCCCAGCATTTT. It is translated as CASRKTGEHSNQPQHF.

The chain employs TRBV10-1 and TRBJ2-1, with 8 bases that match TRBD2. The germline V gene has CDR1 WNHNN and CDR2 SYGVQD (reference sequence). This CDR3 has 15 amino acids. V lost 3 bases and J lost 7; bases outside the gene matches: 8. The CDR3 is CASSESGGAGNEQFF. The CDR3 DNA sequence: TGCGCCAGCAGTGAATCGGGGGGGGCAGGGAATGAGCAGTTCTTC.

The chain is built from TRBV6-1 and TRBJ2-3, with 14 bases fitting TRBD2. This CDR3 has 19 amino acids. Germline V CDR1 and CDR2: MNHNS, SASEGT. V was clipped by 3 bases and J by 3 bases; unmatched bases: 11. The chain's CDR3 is CASSDVGLAGGYPTDTQYF. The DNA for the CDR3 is TGTGCCAGCAGTGATGTTGGACTAGCGGGGGGCTACCCTACAGATACGCAGTATTTT.

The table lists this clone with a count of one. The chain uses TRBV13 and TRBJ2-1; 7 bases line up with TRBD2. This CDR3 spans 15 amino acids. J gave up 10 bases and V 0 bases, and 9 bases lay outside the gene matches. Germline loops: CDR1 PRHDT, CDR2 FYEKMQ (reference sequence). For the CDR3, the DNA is TGTGCCAGCAGCTTAGGGCTAGGCCCCGGGAGGGAGCAGTTCTTC. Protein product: CASSLGLGPGREQFF.

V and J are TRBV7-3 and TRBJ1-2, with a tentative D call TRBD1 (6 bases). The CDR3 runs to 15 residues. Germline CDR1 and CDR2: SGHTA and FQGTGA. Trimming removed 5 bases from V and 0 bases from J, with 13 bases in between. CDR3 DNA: TGTGCCAGCAGCCCCAAACAGGGAACTAACTATGGCTACACCTTC. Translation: CASSPKQGTNYGYTF.